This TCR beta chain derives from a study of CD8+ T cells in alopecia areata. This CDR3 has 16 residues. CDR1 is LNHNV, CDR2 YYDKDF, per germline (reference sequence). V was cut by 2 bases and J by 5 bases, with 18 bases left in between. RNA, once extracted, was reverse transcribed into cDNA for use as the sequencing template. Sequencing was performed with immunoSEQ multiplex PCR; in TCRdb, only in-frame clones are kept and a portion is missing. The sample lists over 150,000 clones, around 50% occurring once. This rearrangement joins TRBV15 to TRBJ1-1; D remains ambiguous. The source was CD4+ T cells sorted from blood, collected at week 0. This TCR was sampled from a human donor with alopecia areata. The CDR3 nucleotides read TGTGCCACCAGCAGAAGCTCTCCGGGCTTGCCGACTGAAGCTTTCTTT. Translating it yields CATSRSSPGLPTEAFF.